Detailed here is one T cell receptor beta chain. This record belongs to a study of CD8 T cells in Susac syndrome. Negative isolation yielded CD4+ and CD8+ T cells, and FACS enriched TEMRA cells. With random hexamers, roughly 0.5 to 1 ug RNA was reverse transcribed. From the immunoSEQ multiplex PCR reads, TCRdb called clonotypes with MiXCR, one entry per CDR3 protein. The sample consists of around 300,000 distinct CDR3 sequences, about 91% of them appearing once. The J segment lost 4 bases and the V segment lost 5 bases, leaving 11 bases of the junction unmatched. The CDR3 has 16 amino acids. CDR1 and CDR2 (germline): SEHNR, FQNEAQ (reference sequence).

The sequenced sample was CD8+ T cells from PBMCs. V usage is TRBV7-9 and J usage is TRBJ1-5; 7 bases map to TRBD1. The clonotype comes from a human donor with multiple sclerosis. CDR3 sequence: CASSPLVTGRNQPQHF. The CDR3 DNA reads TGTGCCAGCAGCCCGTTGGTGACAGGGCGGAATCAGCCCCAGCATTTT.